This T cell receptor (beta chain) was captured in a study of blood T cell repertoires in COVID-19. Study summary: The United States, Italy and Spain supplied acute and convalescent COVID-19 samples. The analysed material was cDNA or gDNA that came from T cells, B-cell-depleted T cells, or PBMCs.

CDR3 length: 19 residues. V shed 2 bases, J shed 5 bases, and the junction held 12 bases outside the gene matches. CDR1 and CDR2 from the germline V gene are SGHVS and FNYEAQ. Sequencing used immunoSEQ multiplex PCR; TCRdb keeps in-frame clones, though not all of them. Of tens of thousands of clones in the sample, 70% to 90% were seen once. V and J are TRBV7-6 and TRBJ2-3, with 14 bases aligning to TRBD2. The sample comprised peripheral blood. This sequence was found in a man aged 55 to 69 with acute or convalescent COVID-19. CDR3 residues: CASSLYSRLAGGRGDTQYF. The CDR3 bases are TGTGCCAGCAGCTTATACTCCAGACTAGCGGGGGGGCGTGGAGATACGCAGTATTTT.